Presented here are 3 T cell receptor beta chains from one specimen sequenced in a study of T cells after yellow fever vaccination. TCRdb recomputed calls from the 5' RACE reads with MiXCR, one row per CDR3 protein. The sample carries 150,000 or so distinct CDR3 sequences, 6% to 7.5% recorded once. The sample consisted of CD4+ T cells sorted from PBMCs, taken about 5 days after the first yellow fever vaccination. The receptors derive from a man between 18 and 29 years old who received the YFV17D yellow fever vaccine.

This chain connects TRBV6-1 to TRBJ2-7, with 9 bases aligning to TRBD1. The CDR3 has 16 amino acids. Trimming at V came to 5 bases and at J to 2 bases, leaving 10 bases not matched to a gene. Germline lookup yields CDR1 MNHNS and CDR2 SASEGT. The CDR3 nucleotides read TGTGCCAGCAGTCCCCGCATGACAGGGGGTACCTACGAGCAGTACGTC. Translation: CASSPRMTGGTYEQYV.

This chain joins TRBV12-5 and TRBJ2-3, with 8 bases lining up with TRBD1. Losses at the gene ends were 0 bases for V and 3 bases for J; bases not matched to a gene: 8. Germline V gene lookup returns CDR1 LGHNT and CDR2 FRNRAP. CDR3 length: 17 residues. CDR3 loop: CASGLVKFGQGTDTQYF. The CDR3 coding sequence is TGTGCTAGTGGTTTGGTCAAGTTCGGACAGGGAACAGATACGCAGTATTTT.

This clonotype turned up a few times. The genes are TRBV18 and TRBJ1-4; D is uncertain. CDR3 length: 15 residues. The germline V gene has CDR1 KGHSH and CDR2 LQKENI. Deletions cut 3 bases from V and 3 bases from J, with 11 bases between. The CDR3 region is CASSPMTGPNEKLFF. CDR3 nucleotides: TGTGCCAGCTCACCCATGACGGGCCCTAATGAAAAACTGTTTTTT. The full variable domain, with the rest looked up from reference TRBV18 and TRBJ1-4, is NAGVMQNPRHLVRRRGQEARLRCSPMKGHSHVYWYRQLPEEGLKFMVYLQKENIIDESGMPKERFSAEFPKEGPSILRIQQVVRGDSAAYFCASSPMTGPNEKLFFGSGTQLSVL.